This passage covers 23 T cell receptor beta chains from one sample sequenced in a study of shared clonotypes between healthy human individuals. Data came from immunoSEQ multiplex PCR; TCRdb stores just in-frame clones and leaves some out. The sample includes around 650,000 clones, approximately 96% of them seen just once. Positive CCR7 selection of CD45RO-negative cells yielded the naive CD8 cells, and terminally differentiated effector memory CD45RA+ cells were excluded. Sequenced sample: naive CD8+ T cells sorted from blood. The receptor set was obtained from a woman under 40 in good health.

The chain is built from TRBV5-6 and TRBJ2-2; D call uncertain. Germline V gives CDR1 SGHDT, CDR2 YYEEEE. Trimming removed 0 bases from V and 3 bases from J, with 6 bases in between. The CDR3 is 14 amino acids. This chain's CDR3 is CASSLGPYTGELFF. The CDR3 nucleotides are TGTGCCAGCAGCTTGGGACCTTACACCGGGGAGCTGTTTTTT.

The chain couples TRBV19 to TRBJ2-3; possible D gene TRBD1, 6 bases. CDR3 size: 14 residues. V dropped 5 bases and J dropped 4 bases, with 13 bases sitting between them. Germline V gene data show CDR1 as LNHDA and CDR2 as SQIVND (reference sequence). The CDR3 DNA is TGTGCCAGTAGTGCCACAGGGCTCGCAGATACGCAGTATTTT. This codes for CASSATGLADTQYF.

As concerns this clone: This sample also contains other DNA sequences that code for the same CDR3. The rearrangement uses TRBV27 and TRBJ2-2; 8 bases align to TRBD1. The CDR3 is 15 amino acids. J lost 1 base, V lost 3 bases, and 1 base had no gene match. CDR1 and CDR2 (germline): MNHEY, SMNVEV (reference sequence). CDR3 sequence (DNA): TGTGCCAGCAGTTTCGGGACAGGGAACACCGGGGAGCTGTTTTTT. Its protein is CASSFGTGNTGELFF.

This sequence joins TRBV27 and TRBJ2-7; TRBD2 is a possible D gene (6 bases). The CDR3 contains 13 residues. CDR1 and CDR2 (germline): MNHEY, SMNVEV (reference sequence). Deletions cut 3 bases from V and 7 bases from J, with 13 bases between. The CDR3 DNA reads as TGTGCCAGCAGTTTTAGTGGTCGGGAGGAGCAGTACTTC. Protein sequence: CASSFSGREEQYF.

The chain uses TRBV23-1 and TRBJ1-5, with D perhaps TRBD1 (5 bases). TRBV23-1 is an ORF for which the function is uncertain. The V and J ends lost 0 bases and 0 bases respectively, with 15 bases between them. This CDR3 is 18 amino acids long. DNA of the CDR3: TGCGCCAGCAGTCAATCAAAATTGAGGGGAAATAGCAATCAGCCCCAGCATTTT. Its protein is CASSQSKLRGNSNQPQHF.

The gene calls are TRBV18 and TRBJ1-5; tentative D call: TRBD1 (6 bases). CDR3 length: 16 amino acids. Between the trimmed V and J ends, which lost 0 bases and 6 bases, there was a span of 15 bases. Germline CDR1 and CDR2: KGHSH and LQKENI. CDR3 nucleotides: TGTGCCAGCTCACCACCGGTTTGGCAGGGGACTCAGCCCCAGCATTTT. This codes for CASSPPVWQGTQPQHF.

This chain uses TRBV28 with TRBJ1-5, with D perhaps TRBD1 (6 bases). The germline V and J ends were trimmed by 7 bases and 0 bases, with 13 bases remaining between them. Germline lookup yields CDR1 MDHEN and CDR2 SYDVKM. The CDR3 has 15 residues. CDR3 sequence (DNA): TGTGCCAGCAAGGGTTGGACAGTTAGCAATCAGCCCCAGCATTTT. Translation: CASKGWTVSNQPQHF.

This clone occurred once. The rearrangement joins TRBV7-2 to TRBJ2-5; D gene ambiguous. Trimming removed 4 bases at V and 7 bases at J, with 10 bases between. The CDR3 consists of 12 residues. CDR1 and CDR2 (germline): SGHTA, FQGNSA. The CDR3 loop reads CASSSTVGTQYF. DNA for the CDR3: TGTGCCAGCAGCTCGACTGTCGGGACCCAGTACTTC. Variable domain in full (rest from reference TRBV7-2 and TRBJ2-5): GAGVSQSPSNKVTEKGKDVELRCDPISGHTALYWYRQSLGQGLEFLIYFQGNSAPDKSGLPSDRFSAERTGGSVSTLTIQRTQQEDSAVYLCASSSTVGTQYFGPGTRLLVL.

The chain employs TRBV15 and TRBJ2-1, with a tentative D call TRBD2 (6 bases). V was cut by 2 bases and J by 8 bases, with 19 bases left in between. CDR1 and CDR2 (germline): LNHNV, YYDKDF (reference sequence). The CDR3 loop spans 16 amino acids. In nucleotides, the CDR3 is TGTGCCACCAGCAGATTCTCCGGGACTGACGGCGATGAGCAGTTCTTC. This encodes CATSRFSGTDGDEQFF.

V usage is TRBV6-1 and J usage is TRBJ2-7, with 9 bases identical to TRBD2. Per germline, CDR1 MNHNS and CDR2 SASEGT. J gave up 2 bases and V 2 bases, and 4 bases lay outside the gene matches. This CDR3 has 15 amino acids. The CDR3 reads CASSEIAGGPYEQYF. DNA of the CDR3: TGTGCCAGCAGTGAAATCGCGGGAGGGCCCTACGAGCAGTACTTC.

This chain joins TRBV27 and TRBJ1-4, with D tentatively TRBD1 (5 bases). The CDR3 runs 14 residues. The germline V gene has CDR1 MNHEY and CDR2 SMNVEV (reference sequence). The V gene lost 4 bases and the J gene lost 5 bases, with 11 bases spanning the gap. CDR3: CASSSGRRNEKLFF. CDR3 DNA sequence: TGTGCCAGCAGTTCGGGACGGAGAAATGAAAAACTGTTTTTT.

J is TRBJ2-1 and V is TRBV7-6; D gene uncertain. Germline values: CDR1 SGHVS, CDR2 FNYEAQ. Trimming pared 3 bases from V and 7 bases from J, leaving 7 bases between. The length of the CDR3 is 12 residues. The CDR3 sequence is CASSLGMNEQFF. The CDR3, as DNA: TGTGCCAGCAGCTTGGGAATGAATGAGCAGTTCTTC.

The chain employs TRBV5-1 and TRBJ2-1; tentatively, D is TRBD1 (5 bases). Trimming took off 3 bases at V and 0 bases at J, with 16 bases between the two ends. Germline CDR1 is SGHRS and CDR2 is YFSETQ. CDR3 length equals 17 residues. The CDR3 DNA follows: TGCGCCAGCAGCTGGCGTGGACAACGGAGCTCCTACAATGAGCAGTTCTTC. Protein sequence: CASSWRGQRSSYNEQFF.

The chain is built from TRBV27 and TRBJ2-7, with 16 bases aligning to TRBD2. V was pared by 6 bases and J by 7 bases, with 6 bases of the junction left unmatched. The germline gives CDR1 MNHEY, CDR2 SMNVEV (reference sequence). The CDR3 is made up of 15 amino acids. The CDR3 here is CASSTGTSGREEQYF. CDR3 DNA sequence: TGTGCCAGCAGCACCGGGACTAGCGGGAGGGAGGAGCAGTACTTC.

CDR3: CASSLALDNEQFF. CDR3 coding DNA: TGTGCCAGCAGCTTAGCCCTCGACAATGAGCAGTTCTTC. This chain uses TRBV7-6 with TRBJ2-1, with D uncertain. Germline assignment: CDR1 SGHVS and CDR2 FNYEAQ. The CDR3 covers 13 residues. V lost 0 bases and J 5 bases, leaving 5 bases between the germline ends.

The chain recombines TRBV27 with TRBJ2-3; D may be TRBD2 (6 bases). V was clipped by 2 bases and J by 3 bases, with 6 bases between them. This CDR3 comprises 13 residues. CDR1 and CDR2 from the germline V gene are MNHEY and SMNVEV (reference sequence). CDR3 DNA sequence: TGTGCCAGCAGTTTACGGGAGACAGATACGCAGTATTTT. Residues: CASSLRETDTQYF.

This CDR3 reads CASKWEGPYNEQFF. CDR3 in DNA: TGTGCCAGCAAGTGGGAGGGGCCTTACAATGAGCAGTTCTTC. This chain links TRBV11-2 with TRBJ2-1; 7 bases align to TRBD2. The trim removed 7 bases at V and 4 bases at J, leaving 7 bases unmatched. The germline CDR1 and CDR2 sequences are SGHAT and FQNNGV. The CDR3 covers 14 residues.

This chain connects TRBV2 to TRBJ2-1; perhaps TRBD2 as D (5 bases). Trimming shortened V by 6 bases and J by 0 bases, and 9 bases separated the two germline ends. CDR1 SNHLY and CDR2 FYNNEI come from the germline V gene. The CDR3 runs to 14 residues. The CDR3 DNA follows: TGTGCCAGCAGGGACTTTAGCTCCTACAATGAGCAGTTCTTC. As protein: CASRDFSSYNEQFF.

V is TRBV6-1 and J is TRBJ1-1; a possible D gene is TRBD1 (5 bases). Trimming cost V 7 bases and J 9 bases, with 9 bases left between them. From germline, CDR1 is MNHNS and CDR2 SASEGT. This CDR3 has 10 residues. CDR3 coding DNA: TGTGCCAGCACCGAGGGACAAGCTTTCTTT. Its translation is CASTEGQAFF.

The V call is TRBV7-6, the J call TRBJ2-1; 8 positions match TRBD2. The germline V gene has CDR1 SGHVS and CDR2 FNYEAQ. With 5 bases clipped from V and 5 bases from J, the junction kept 11 bases outside the gene matches. The CDR3 length is 16 residues. CDR3 sequence: CASSTKAGVGDNEQFF. CDR3 DNA: TGTGCCAGCAGCACCAAAGCGGGAGTTGGAGACAATGAGCAGTTCTTC.

This clone has a single count. The gene calls are TRBV19 and TRBJ1-4; a weak D match, TRBD1 (6 bases). The CDR3 spans 17 residues. The V gene's germline CDR1 is LNHDA and CDR2 SQIVND (reference sequence). V was shortened by 5 bases and J by 0 bases, with 16 bases between the two germline ends. DNA for the CDR3: TGTGCCAGTAGTGACCCCAGGGGTATCGCAACTAATGAAAAACTGTTTTTT. Its protein is CASSDPRGIATNEKLFF.

J is TRBJ1-5 and V is TRBV4-1; the match to TRBD1 covers 9 bases. J gave up 5 bases and V 2 bases, and 7 bases lay outside the gene matches. The CDR3 runs 16 residues. Germline CDR1 is MGHRA and CDR2 is YSYEKL. CDR3 sequence (DNA): TGCGCCAGCAGCCAAAGTAACAGGGGGCCCCATCAGCCCCAGCATTTT. It codes for CASSQSNRGPHQPQHF.

V gene TRBV19 combines with J gene TRBJ1-5; 9 nucleotides line up with TRBD1. This CDR3 contains 17 residues. V dropped 6 bases and J dropped 0; count of bases not matched to a gene: 9. The germline CDR1 and CDR2 sequences are LNHDA and SQIVND (reference sequence). CDR3 protein: CASSDWTGANSNQPQHF. The CDR3, as DNA: TGTGCCAGTAGCGACTGGACAGGGGCGAATAGCAATCAGCCCCAGCATTTT. Together with reference TRBV19 and TRBJ1-5, the CDR3 gives the full variable domain: DGGITQSPKYLFRKEGQNVTLSCEQNLNHDAMYWYRQDPGQGLRLIYYSQIVNDFQKGDIAEGYSVSREKKESFPLTVTSAQKNPTAFYLCASSDWTGANSNQPQHFGDGTRLSIL.